The entry below describes one TCR beta chain. The antigen remains undetermined. The record originates from a study of vaccination and CD4 T cells after COVID-19. Whole-study context: Convalescent participants consisted of six males and four females, two being Hispanic. The authors used overlapping spike peptides from SARS-CoV-2, HCoV-NL63, HCoV-OC43 and HCoV-229E to stimulate cells. Post-vaccine sampling followed dose two by a median 72 days (range 14 to 241). Study results and caveats: Convalescent patients displayed spike mono-reactivity in 304 of 307 vaccine-specific clones.

The CDR3 covers 16 residues. V dropped 6 bases and J dropped 0; count of bases not matched to a gene: 9. Germline-derived CDR1 and CDR2 are MNHNS and SASEGT. With the Oncomine TCR Beta short-read assay, DNA from cultured CD4+ T cells was sequenced. TCRdb independently ran MiXCR on the PCR reads; one entry per CDR3 protein. The sample comprises some 10,000 distinct CDR3 sequences, 43% of which are singletons, and roughly 20% rests with the top ten. The treatment denotes: roughly 11-day PBMC culture with coronavirus spike peptide pools or control peptides (ViraFEST assay). Sequencing used CD4+ T cells from blood, cultured in vitro. This receptor was identified in a human donor who had recovered from COVID-19. The rearrangement uses TRBV6-1 and TRBJ2-5; 8 bases are a match to TRBD2. This chain's CDR3 is CASSGMAGGNQETQYF. The DNA of the CDR3 is TGTGCCAGCAGCGGGATGGCGGGGGGAAACCAAGAGACCCAGTACTTC.